This T cell receptor beta chain came from a study of cytomegalovirus exposure and HLA in healthy donors. Amplification used 60 Vbeta primers and 13 Jbeta primers. Method: immunoSEQ multiplex PCR; TCRdb's copy keeps in-frame clones and lacks some. Of approximately 200,000 clones in the sample, 80% to 85% were seen once. Germline lookup yields CDR1 SGHDT and CDR2 YYEEEE. V was trimmed by 0 bases and J by 2 bases, leaving 6 bases between them. CDR3 length: 14 amino acids. Points from the study as a whole: Many donors carried some public TCRs, although rarity characterized most TCR sequences. Donors were assumed by presence/absence analyses to have roughly uniform sequencing depth. Being productive about 90% or about 30% of the time was typical of most TCR beta V segments in an earlier analysis.

Points on this clone: Its matching antigen is unknown.

Donors likely had unrecorded immune exposures despite being nominally healthy when sampled. The chain combines TRBV5-6 with TRBJ1-3; D call uncertain. The receptor's source is a boy aged 5-17 years in good health and CMV-seronegative. Sequencing input: PBMCs. CDR3 nucleotides: TGTGCCAGCAGCTTGGTTAAGCCTGGAAACACCATATATTTT. This gives the protein CASSLVKPGNTIYF.